The 19 T cell receptor beta chains in this list originate from one sample, sequenced in a study of cytomegalovirus exposure and HLA in healthy donors. The PCR was carried out with 60 Vbeta primers and 13 Jbeta primers. Produced via immunoSEQ multiplex PCR; TCRdb's table is partial and in-frame only. This sample has 150,000 to 200,000 clones; about 65% occur once, and the top ten carry 4.5%. Sequencing was done on a sample of PBMCs. The receptors shown here come from a woman aged 18-29 years in good health and CMV-seropositive.

This sequence joins TRBV7-8 and TRBJ1-4, with 8 bases matching TRBD1. With V trimmed by 1 base and J by 7 bases, 5 bases remained unmatched. The CDR3 totals 15 residues. Germline V gene data show CDR1 as SGHVS and CDR2 as FQNEAQ. Here the CDR3 DNA reads TGTGCCAGCAGCTTAGGCGGACAGGGAGGTGAAAAACTGTTTTTT. Its protein is CASSLGGQGGEKLFF.

This sequence joins TRBV5-4 and TRBJ2-7; TRBD1 matches at 9 bases. The trim removed 4 bases at V and 2 bases at J, leaving 4 bases unmatched. Germline V gene lookup returns CDR1 SGHNT and CDR2 YYREEE (reference sequence). This CDR3 spans 14 amino acids. The CDR3 reads CASSLDRGAYEQYF. The CDR3 DNA reads as TGTGCCAGCAGCCTCGACAGGGGGGCCTACGAGCAGTACTTC.

The chain has TRBV5-1 and TRBJ1-3; 8 nucleotides line up with TRBD1. Germline CDR1 and CDR2: SGHRS and YFSETQ. With 4 bases clipped from V and 3 bases from J, the junction kept 9 bases outside the gene matches. This CDR3 spans 16 amino acids. The CDR3 nucleotides are TGCGCCAGCAGCCCCTCACTGACAGGGGATGGAAACACCATATATTTT. The encoded protein is CASSPSLTGDGNTIYF. Drawing the rest from reference TRBV5-1 and TRBJ1-3, the complete variable domain is KAGVTQTPRYLIKTRGQQVTLSCSPISGHRSVSWYQQTPGQGLQFLFEYFSETQRNKGNFPGRFSGRQFSNSRSEMNVSTLELGDSALYLCASSPSLTGDGNTIYFGEGSWLTVV.

J is TRBJ1-4 and V is TRBV2; possible D gene TRBD1, 5 bases. The CDR3 sequence is 14 residues long. The germline CDR1 and CDR2 sequences are SNHLY and FYNNEI. Trimming left V 6 bases short and J 5 bases short, with 13 bases between. The CDR3, as DNA: TGTGCCAGCAGAAGGGGTCAGGGAAATGAAAAACTGTTTTTT. Amino acids: CASRRGQGNEKLFF.

The gene calls are TRBV6-6 and TRBJ2-1; D is perhaps TRBD1 (6 bases). The germline V and J ends were trimmed by 4 bases and 0 bases, with 10 bases remaining between them. The germline gives CDR1 MNHNY, CDR2 SVGAGI (reference sequence). The CDR3 contains 15 residues. The CDR3 protein is CASSSDRFSYNEQFF. CDR3 sequence (DNA): TGTGCCAGCAGTTCTGACAGGTTCTCCTACAATGAGCAGTTCTTC.

The chain has TRBV19 and TRBJ1-5, with D perhaps TRBD1 (5 bases). CDR1 LNHDA and CDR2 SQIVND come from the germline V gene (reference sequence). V lost 5 bases and J lost 9, with 23 bases in between. The CDR3 runs to 16 residues. This chain's CDR3 is CASSDGAWGRPSPQHF. The CDR3, as DNA: TGTGCCAGTAGTGACGGTGCGTGGGGCCGACCGTCGCCCCAGCATTTT.

This clone was detected a few times. The chain is built from TRBV5-1 and TRBJ2-6, with 7 bases lining up with TRBD1. Germline CDR1 reads SGHRS; CDR2 reads YFSETQ. The CDR3 has 18 residues. V gave up 1 base and J gave up 0 bases; unmatched junction bases: 7. The CDR3 is CASSLYGQASSGANVLTF. CDR3 coding DNA: TGCGCCAGCAGCTTGTATGGACAGGCTAGCTCTGGGGCCAACGTCCTGACTTTC.

The rearrangement joins TRBV19 to TRBJ1-1; unclear D gene. Germline loops: CDR1 LNHDA, CDR2 SQIVND (reference sequence). This CDR3 spans 12 amino acids. Trimming took 9 bases from V and 6 from J, leaving 14 bases between them. The CDR3 protein is CASSLGVAEAFF. CDR3 DNA sequence: TGTGCCAGCAGTCTCGGAGTGGCTGAAGCTTTCTTT.

This clone was observed once. V usage is TRBV28 and J usage is TRBJ2-7, with 9 bases fitting TRBD2. Germline CDR1 and CDR2: MDHEN and SYDVKM. This CDR3 spans 14 amino acids. The V segment lost 2 bases and the J segment 5 bases; nucleotides outside the gene matches: 4. The CDR3 nucleotides read TGTGCCAGCAGTTTACTTAGCGGGAGACACGAGCAGTACTTC. Translating gives CASSLLSGRHEQYF.

This sequence joins TRBV30 and TRBJ2-7, with 7 bases aligning to TRBD1. Germline lookup yields CDR1 GTSNPN and CDR2 SVGIG (reference sequence). V dropped 1 base and J dropped 12; count of bases not matched to a gene: 6. The CDR3 is 11 residues long. For the CDR3, the DNA is TGTGCCTGGAGTGAGGAGCAGGGGGTGTACTTC. Protein sequence: CAWSEEQGVYF.

The J gene is TRBJ2-1, the V gene TRBV29-1; 10 bases are a match to TRBD2. The ends lost 8 bases at V and 5 bases at J; junction bases unmatched: 6. The germline CDR1 and CDR2 sequences are SQVTM and ANQGSEA. This CDR3 has 13 residues. This chain's CDR3 is CSSGLAENNEQFF. CDR3 coding DNA: TGCAGCTCCGGACTAGCGGAAAACAATGAGCAGTTCTTC.

The DNA for the CDR3 is TGTGCCAGCAGTTTAGCCCCTAGCGGACTAGCGGGGACCTACGAGCAGTACTTC. Residues: CASSLAPSGLAGTYEQYF. The chain employs TRBV27 and TRBJ2-7; 12 bases line up with TRBD2. This CDR3 comprises 18 residues. Trimming took 2 bases from V and 2 from J; bases not matched to a gene: 10. Germline CDR1 is MNHEY and CDR2 is SMNVEV (reference sequence).

This clone was seen more than once but under ten times. The chain recombines TRBV30 with TRBJ2-1; 7 bases agree with TRBD1. Germline values: CDR1 GTSNPN, CDR2 SVGIG (reference sequence). J gave up 10 bases and V 0 bases, and 12 bases lay outside the gene matches. CDR3 size: 15 residues. The CDR3 DNA sequence: TGTGCCTGGAGTGTACCGGGACAGTGGGTTGGGGAGCAGTTCTTC. Translated, it gives CAWSVPGQWVGEQFF. The complete variable domain, with remaining parts taken from reference TRBV30 and TRBJ2-1, reads SQTIHQWPATLVQPVGSPLSLECTVEGTSNPNLYWYRQAAGRGLQLLFYSVGIGQISSEVPQNLSASRPQDRQFILSSKKLLLSDSGFYLCAWSVPGQWVGEQFFGPGTRLTVL.

CDR3 in DNA: TGTGCCTGGAGTGTAATGGGGGAGGCTGAAGCTTTCTTT. It specifies CAWSVMGEAEAFF. The chain links TRBV30 to TRBJ1-1, with TRBD1 as a possible D gene (5 bases). V was shortened by 0 bases and J by 6 bases, with 11 bases between the two germline ends. In germline, CDR1 is GTSNPN, CDR2 SVGIG (reference sequence). The CDR3 covers 13 residues.

The rearrangement joins TRBV7-9 to TRBJ2-2; 14 positions agree with TRBD2. J gave up 6 bases and V 8 bases, and 5 bases lay outside the gene matches. The length of the CDR3 is 15 residues. Germline assignment: CDR1 SEHNR and CDR2 FQNEAQ (reference sequence). The CDR3 region is CASGQGLAGAGELFF. The CDR3 nucleotides read TGTGCCAGCGGCCAGGGACTAGCGGGAGCCGGGGAGCTGTTTTTT.

This chain joins TRBV6-6 and TRBJ2-7; a possible D gene is TRBD2 (6 bases). Germline V gene lookup returns CDR1 MNHNY and CDR2 SVGAGI (reference sequence). This CDR3 region has 15 residues. Trimming took 2 bases from V and 2 from J, leaving 13 bases between them. For the CDR3, the DNA is TGTGCCAGCAGTTACGGAGGGACTCCGACCTACGAGCAGTACTTC. Residues: CASSYGGTPTYEQYF.

The J gene is TRBJ1-1, the V gene TRBV7-3; no clear D gene. CDR3 length equals 14 residues. Germline V lookup: CDR1 SGHTA, CDR2 FQGTGA. V was cut by 0 bases and J by 3 bases, with 8 bases left in between. This CDR3 reads CASSLTSRDTEAFF. CDR3 nucleotides: TGTGCCAGCAGCTTAACTTCCCGGGACACTGAAGCTTTCTTT.

This chain uses TRBV19 with TRBJ1-4, with 7 bases aligning to TRBD1. With 6 bases clipped from V and 4 bases from J, the junction kept 11 bases outside the gene matches. Germline CDR1 reads LNHDA; CDR2 reads SQIVND (reference sequence). The CDR3 is 16 residues long. The CDR3 region has the DNA TGTGCCAGTAGAACTCATCTAGGGGGCCTTAATGAAAAACTGTTTTTT. Its protein is CASRTHLGGLNEKLFF.

This chain connects TRBV5-1 to TRBJ1-4; possible D gene TRBD1, 5 bases. V was shortened by 4 bases and J by 8 bases, with 18 bases between the two germline ends. Germline V lookup: CDR1 SGHRS, CDR2 YFSETQ. The CDR3 has 15 amino acids. CDR3 residues: CASSNDRSGYEKLFF. Here the CDR3 DNA reads TGCGCCAGCAGCAACGACAGATCAGGCTACGAAAAACTGTTTTTT.